The clone carrying this T cell receptor beta chain was detected only once. As originally analysed: Amplification from reference gene primers served as the basis for estimated nucleated cell counts. Generated by immunoSEQ multiplex PCR, the TCRdb table keeps only in-frame clones and is missing some. That table is the source of V, J and clone size, and D and trimming were worked out from the DNA. The sample has roughly 66,000 clones; 82% are singletons. The ends were cut back, 1 base at V and 3 bases at J, with 7 bases in the middle. The CDR3 has 13 residues. From germline, CDR1 is SGHTA and CDR2 FQGNSA. These data come from a study of blood T cell repertoires in COVID-19. About the research overall: The samples span acute and convalescent COVID-19 from the United States, Italy and Spain. The analysed material was cDNA or gDNA that came from T cells, B-cell-depleted T cells, or PBMCs.

The rearrangement joins TRBV7-2 to TRBJ2-7, with D possibly being TRBD1 (6 bases). The sequenced material came from peripheral blood. The receptor comes from a man in his 60s with acute or convalescent COVID-19. The CDR3 is CASSLEQGYEQYF. In DNA form, the CDR3 reads TGTGCCAGCAGCTTAGAACAGGGCTACGAGCAGTACTTC.